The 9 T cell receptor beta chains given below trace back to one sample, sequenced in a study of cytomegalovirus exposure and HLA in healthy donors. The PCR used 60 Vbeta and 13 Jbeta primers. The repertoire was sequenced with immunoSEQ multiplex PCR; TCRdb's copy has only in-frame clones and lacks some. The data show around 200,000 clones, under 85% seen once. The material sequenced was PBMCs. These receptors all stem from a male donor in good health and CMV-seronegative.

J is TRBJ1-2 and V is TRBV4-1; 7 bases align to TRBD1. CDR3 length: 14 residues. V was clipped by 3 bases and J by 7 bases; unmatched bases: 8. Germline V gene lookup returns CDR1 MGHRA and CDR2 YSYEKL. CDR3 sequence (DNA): TGCGCCAGCAGCCATATGAGGGGGCGGGGTGGCTACACCTTC. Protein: CASSHMRGRGGYTF.

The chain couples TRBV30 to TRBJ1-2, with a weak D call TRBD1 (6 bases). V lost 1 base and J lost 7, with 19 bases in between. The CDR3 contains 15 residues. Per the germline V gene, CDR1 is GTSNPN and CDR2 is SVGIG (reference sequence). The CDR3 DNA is TGTGCCTGGAGTGAGCTGACAGGCTCGGTTGGTGGCTACACCTTC. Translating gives CAWSELTGSVGGYTF.

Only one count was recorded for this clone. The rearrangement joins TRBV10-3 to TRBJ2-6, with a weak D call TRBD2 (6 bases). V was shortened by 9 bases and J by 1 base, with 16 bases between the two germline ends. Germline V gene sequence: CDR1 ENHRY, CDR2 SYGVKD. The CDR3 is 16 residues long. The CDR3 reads CAILRGAESGANVLTF. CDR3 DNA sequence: TGTGCCATTCTGCGGGGCGCCGAGTCTGGGGCCAACGTCCTGACTTTC.

The CDR3 reads CASGTVDRGDQPQHF. The CDR3 DNA reads as TGTGCCAGTGGCACGGTGGACAGGGGAGATCAGCCCCAGCATTTT. The chain links TRBV19 to TRBJ1-5; 9 bases align to TRBD1. Germline-derived CDR1 and CDR2 are LNHDA and SQIVND (reference sequence). J lost 5 bases, V lost 8 bases, and 10 bases had no gene match. The CDR3 loop spans 15 amino acids.

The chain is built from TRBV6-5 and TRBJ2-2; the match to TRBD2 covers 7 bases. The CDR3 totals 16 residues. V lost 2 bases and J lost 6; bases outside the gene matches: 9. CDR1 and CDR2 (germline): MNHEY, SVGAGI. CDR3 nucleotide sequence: TGTGCCAGCAGTTACCAGATGTCAGCGGGACCCGGGGAGCTGTTTTTT. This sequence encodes CASSYQMSAGPGELFF.

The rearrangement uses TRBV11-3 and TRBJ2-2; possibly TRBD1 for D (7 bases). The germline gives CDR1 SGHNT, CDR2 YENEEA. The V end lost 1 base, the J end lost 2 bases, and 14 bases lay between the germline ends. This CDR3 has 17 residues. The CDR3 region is CASSLVGGDRNTGELFF. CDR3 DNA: TGTGCCAGCAGCTTAGTAGGCGGGGACAGAAACACCGGGGAGCTGTTTTTT.

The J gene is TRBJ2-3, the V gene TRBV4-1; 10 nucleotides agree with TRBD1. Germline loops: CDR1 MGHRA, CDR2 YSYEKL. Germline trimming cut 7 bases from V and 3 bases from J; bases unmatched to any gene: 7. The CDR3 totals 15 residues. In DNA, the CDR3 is TGCGCCAGCACCAGACAGGGGGCAGGAACAGATACGCAGTATTTT. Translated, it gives CASTRQGAGTDTQYF.

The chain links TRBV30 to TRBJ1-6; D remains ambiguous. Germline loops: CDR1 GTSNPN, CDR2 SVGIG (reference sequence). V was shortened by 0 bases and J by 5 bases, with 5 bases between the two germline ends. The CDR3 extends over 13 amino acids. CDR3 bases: TGTGCCTGGAGTGTACGAGATAATTCACCCCTCCACTTT. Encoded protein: CAWSVRDNSPLHF.

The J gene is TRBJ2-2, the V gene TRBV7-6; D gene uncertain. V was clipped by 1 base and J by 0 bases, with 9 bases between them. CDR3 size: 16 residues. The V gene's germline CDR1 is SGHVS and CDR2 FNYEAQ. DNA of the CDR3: TGTGCCAGCAGCTTAGGTCCTAGGTCGAACACCGGGGAGCTGTTTTTT. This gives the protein CASSLGPRSNTGELFF.